Sequencing of this T cell receptor (beta chain) was carried out in a study of CD8 T cells in Susac syndrome. As for the study in general: Patients with Susac syndrome who were sequenced included more than 5 with active disease and eight or nine in remission.

The authors reverse transcribed roughly 0.5 to 1 ug RNA with random hexamers. TCRdb re-called the immunoSEQ multiplex PCR reads through MiXCR, storing one row per CDR3 protein. Among more than 100,000 distinct CDR3 sequences listed, around 94% were seen once. The length of the CDR3 is 12 residues. Germline loops: CDR1 GTSNPN, CDR2 SVGIG (reference sequence). Trimming removed 4 bases at V and 5 bases at J, with 12 bases between. The receptor comes from a human donor with Susac syndrome. Sequencing used CD8+ T cells from PBMCs. This chain uses TRBV30 with TRBJ2-7, with TRBD1 as a possible D gene (6 bases). CDR3 nucleotides: TGTGCCTGGAAAAGACAGGTCGACGAGCAGTACTTC. This encodes CAWKRQVDEQYF.